What follows are 2 T cell receptor beta chains derived from one specimen sequenced in a study of CD8+ T cells in alopecia areata. Treatment reported: oral pan-JAK inhibitor, 5-10 mg twice daily. Sequencing used cDNA as its template, made by extracting RNA and reverse transcribing it. TCRdb keeps only in-frame clones here, not all; method: immunoSEQ multiplex PCR. In the table there are 80,000 or so clones, about 71% of which are singletons. The source material was CD8+ T cells sorted from blood, sampled at week 24, from a patient treated with tofacitinib. The receptors shown here come from a human donor with alopecia areata.

The chain uses TRBV15 and TRBJ2-7, with TRBD2 matching 11 bases. Unmatched junction bases numbered 5, after V lost 0 bases and J lost 7 bases. The CDR3 contains 15 residues. Germline CDR1 and CDR2: LNHNV and YYDKDF (reference sequence). The CDR3 DNA follows: TGTGCCACCAGCAGAGATCTGGGACTAGCGGAAGAGCAGTACTTC. Its translation: CATSRDLGLAEEQYF.

This rearrangement joins TRBV5-6 to TRBJ2-7, with D hard to call. The CDR3 loop spans 13 amino acids. Per germline, CDR1 SGHDT and CDR2 YYEEEE. V shed 0 bases and J shed 1 base, with 5 bases lying between them. The CDR3 protein is CASSLDGSYEQYF. Written as DNA, the CDR3 is TGTGCCAGCAGCTTGGACGGGTCCTACGAGCAGTACTTC.